The subject of this entry is one T cell receptor beta chain. Its antigen is still unknown. The data belong to a study of OX40 agonist ivuxolimab in advanced cancers. As for the study in general: Hepatocellular carcinoma, melanoma, renal cell or head and neck cancer occurred in dose-escalation patients. It was permissible to have had prior anti-PD-1, anti-PD-L1 or anti-CTLA-4 therapy, and around 43% had some. Study results and limitations: Normalized expansion of T-cell clones was also low for some nonresponders.

Prior autoimmune disease or systemic immunosuppression barred patients. Germline CDR1 reads SGHDT; CDR2 reads YYEEEE. The CDR3 has 18 amino acids. V lost 0 bases and J lost 4; bases outside the gene matches: 12. Clones were read by immunoSEQ multiplex PCR, and TCRdb kept only the in-frame ones, dropping some. The sample yields some 46,000 clones, roughly three quarters seen once. This specimen was CD4+ or CD8+ T cells sorted from blood, taken in a trial of the OX40 agonist ivuxolimab. This sequence originates from an adult with an advanced solid tumor such as melanoma, head and neck, liver or kidney cancer. The V gene is TRBV5-6, the J gene TRBJ1-3; 8 bases are shared with TRBD1. CDR3 sequence reads: CASSLGGTGTLLGNTIYF. The CDR3 bases are TGTGCCAGCAGCTTGGGTGGGACAGGAACCCTCTTAGGAAACACCATATATTTT.